Below are 21 T cell receptor beta chains sequenced from a single sample in a study of shared clonotypes between healthy human individuals. The assay was immunoSEQ multiplex PCR, and TCRdb's table has in-frame clones only and misses some. The sample contains hundreds of thousands of clones, almost 97% of which appear only once. Sequencing was done on a sample of naive CD4+ T cells sorted from blood. Subset of the sample: CD45RA+ positively selected. These receptors all stem from a woman in her twenties or thirties in good health.

The chain couples TRBV7-2 to TRBJ2-7, with 11 bases identical to TRBD2. CDR3 size: 16 residues. Per germline, CDR1 SGHTA and CDR2 FQGNSA. V dropped 3 bases and J dropped 2; count of bases not matched to a gene: 6. The CDR3 region is CASSLALGLAAYEQYF. In nucleotides, the CDR3 is TGTGCCAGCAGCTTGGCCTTGGGACTAGCGGCCTACGAGCAGTACTTC. Full variable domain (missing parts from reference TRBV7-2 and TRBJ2-7): GAGVSQSPSNKVTEKGKDVELRCDPISGHTALYWYRQSLGQGLEFLIYFQGNSAPDKSGLPSDRFSAERTGGSVSTLTIQRTQQEDSAVYLCASSLALGLAAYEQYFGPGTRLTVT.

The gene calls are TRBV18 and TRBJ1-1; D is ambiguous. The germline V gene encodes CDR1 KGHSH and CDR2 LQKENI. The CDR3 totals 14 residues. Trimming pared 1 base from V and 1 base from J, leaving 7 bases between. The CDR3 coding sequence is TGTGCCAGCTCACCACTGAAAAAGAACACTGAAGCTTTCTTT. Translation: CASSPLKKNTEAFF.

The V gene is TRBV4-2, the J gene TRBJ2-2; D tentatively reads TRBD1 or TRBD2 (6 bases each). V lost 1 base, J lost 4 bases, and 16 bases lay in between. This CDR3 spans 17 amino acids. Germline lookup yields CDR1 LGHNA and CDR2 YNFKEQ. Written as DNA, the CDR3 is TGTGCCAGCAGCCAAGTAATACAGGGAGGTTCCACCGGGGAGCTGTTTTTT. Translation: CASSQVIQGGSTGELFF.

Written as DNA, the CDR3 is TGTGCCAGCAGCCTCTATCTAGCGGAGATAGCCTACGAGCAGTACTTC. It specifies CASSLYLAEIAYEQYF. V is TRBV27 and J is TRBJ2-7; 7 positions agree with TRBD2. The CDR3 covers 16 residues. Germline-derived CDR1 and CDR2 are MNHEY and SMNVEV (reference sequence). Trimming removed 6 bases from V and 2 bases from J; junction bases left unmatched: 13.

This chain links TRBV28 with TRBJ1-3; D remains unclear. Trimming removed 6 bases from V and 0 bases from J, with 12 bases in between. CDR1 MDHEN and CDR2 SYDVKM come from the germline V gene. CDR3 length: 15 amino acids. This chain's CDR3 is CASSPGVGSGNTIYF. In DNA form, the CDR3 reads TGTGCCAGCAGCCCTGGGGTAGGCTCTGGAAACACCATATATTTT.

Only one count was recorded for this clone. The genes are TRBV9 and TRBJ2-1; D is unresolved. Germline V CDR1 and CDR2: SGDLS, YYNGEE. The CDR3 is made up of 12 amino acids. Trimming left V 0 bases short and J 5 bases short, with 3 bases between. DNA of the CDR3: TGTGCCAGCAGCGTAGGCGACAATGAGCAGTTCTTC. Translating gives CASSVGDNEQFF.

This clone appeared once. V gene TRBV28 combines with J gene TRBJ1-3; D is uncertain. The V end was cut by 7 bases, the J end by 1 base, with 8 bases between. This CDR3 is 13 amino acids long. Germline lookup yields CDR1 MDHEN and CDR2 SYDVKM. CDR3 protein: CASTPWSGNTIYF. CDR3 sequence (DNA): TGTGCCAGCACCCCGTGGTCTGGAAACACCATATATTTT.

The gene calls are TRBV27 and TRBJ1-1; a weak D match, TRBD1 (5 bases). The V gene's germline CDR1 is MNHEY and CDR2 SMNVEV (reference sequence). This CDR3 has 15 amino acids. Between the trimmed V and J ends, which lost 3 bases and 0 bases, there was a span of 11 bases. This chain's CDR3 is CASSLRDPLNTEAFF. The CDR3 DNA reads as TGTGCCAGCAGTTTGAGGGACCCCCTGAACACTGAAGCTTTCTTT.

Points on this clone: Distinct nucleotide sequences in the sample also encode this CDR3. The chain links TRBV20-1 to TRBJ2-7; D remains ambiguous. The CDR3 has 10 residues. The germline gives CDR1 DFQATT, CDR2 SNEGSKA (reference sequence). The V and J ends lost 3 bases and 2 bases respectively, with 2 bases between them. The CDR3 sequence: CSASAYEQYF. For the CDR3, the DNA is TGCAGTGCTAGCGCCTACGAGCAGTACTTC.

The chain carries TRBV28 and TRBJ1-5; no clear D gene. This CDR3 comprises 11 residues. Germline loops: CDR1 MDHEN, CDR2 SYDVKM. The ends were cut back, 2 bases at V and 10 bases at J, with 6 bases in the middle. CDR3 DNA sequence: TGTGCCAGCAGTTTACCCGGCCCCCAGCATTTT. This sequence encodes CASSLPGPQHF.

This chain uses TRBV6-1 with TRBJ2-2, with D perhaps TRBD1 or TRBD2 (5 bases each). CDR3 length: 15 residues. Germline loops: CDR1 MNHNS, CDR2 SASEGT. Trimming took 4 bases from V and 6 from J, leaving 15 bases between them. The CDR3 region has the DNA TGTGCCAGCAGTGCCCGGGACGGGGCATCCGGGGAGCTGTTTTTT. Encoded protein: CASSARDGASGELFF.

In this sample, this clone turned up once. V gene TRBV5-1 combines with J gene TRBJ1-2; 8 nucleotides align to TRBD1. The length of the CDR3 is 15 residues. CDR1 is SGHRS, CDR2 YFSETQ, per germline. With V trimmed by 2 bases and J by 6 bases, 9 bases remained unmatched. The CDR3 loop reads CASSFLDGQGDGYTF. DNA for the CDR3: TGCGCCAGCAGCTTTCTCGATGGACAGGGTGATGGCTACACCTTC.

This clone came up once. The chain couples TRBV15 to TRBJ1-4; TRBD1 is a possible D gene (6 bases). With 5 bases removed from V and 3 bases from J, the gap between germline ends came to 13 bases. Germline V CDR1 and CDR2: LNHNV, YYDKDF (reference sequence). The length of the CDR3 is 15 residues. Here the CDR3 reads CATSSRQVPNEKLFF. In nucleotides, the CDR3 is TGTGCCACCAGCTCCCGACAGGTCCCTAATGAAAAACTGTTTTTT. The variable domain in full, with the rest retrieved from reference TRBV15 and TRBJ1-4, is DAMVIQNPRYQVTQFGKPVTLSCSQTLNHNVMYWYQQKSSQAPKLLFHYYDKDFNNEADTPDNFQSRRPNTSFCFLDIRSPGLGDTAMYLCATSSRQVPNEKLFFGSGTQLSVL.

The chain links TRBV5-1 to TRBJ2-3; tentatively, D is TRBD2 (7 bases). CDR3 size: 15 residues. Germline CDR1 SGHRS, CDR2 YFSETQ. V was trimmed by 6 bases and J by 4 bases, leaving 18 bases between them. CDR3 in amino acids: CASTIGGARADTQYF. In nucleotides, the CDR3 is TGCGCCAGCACCATTGGGGGGGCTAGGGCAGATACGCAGTATTTT.

The genes are TRBV6-5 and TRBJ1-1; D unclear. Deletions cut 6 bases from V and 2 bases from J, with 13 bases between. The germline V gene has CDR1 MNHEY and CDR2 SVGAGI. The CDR3 has 14 amino acids. The CDR3: CASSPFVGNTEAFF. CDR3 sequence (DNA): TGTGCCAGCAGCCCCTTTGTTGGCAACACTGAAGCTTTCTTT.

This chain uses TRBV25-1 with TRBJ2-3; no definite D call. The length of the CDR3 is 14 residues. CDR1 is MGHDK, CDR2 SYGVNS, per germline. Trimming removed 3 bases at V and 2 bases at J, with 9 bases between. This CDR3 is CASSDAGPTDTQYF. The CDR3 DNA reads TGTGCCAGCAGTGATGCAGGCCCCACAGATACGCAGTATTTT.

J is TRBJ2-7 and V is TRBV5-6; D call uncertain. CDR3 length equals 15 residues. Germline lookup yields CDR1 SGHDT and CDR2 YYEEEE. V lost 4 bases and J 0 bases, leaving 14 bases between the germline ends. Written as DNA, the CDR3 is TGTGCCAGCAGCCCGCCGGGTGGTAGCTCCTACGAGCAGTACTTC. It encodes CASSPPGGSSYEQYF.

This chain connects TRBV6-5 to TRBJ2-7, with 9 bases fitting TRBD1. The CDR3 covers 15 residues. Per the germline V gene, CDR1 is MNHEY and CDR2 is SVGAGI. V gave up 6 bases and J gave up 1 base; unmatched junction bases: 7. In nucleotides, the CDR3 is TGTGCCAGCAGCATGGGGACAGGGCTGTCCTACGAGCAGTACTTC. It encodes CASSMGTGLSYEQYF.

V and J are TRBV11-3 and TRBJ2-1; unclear D gene. The CDR3 runs to 15 residues. CDR1 and CDR2 from the germline V gene are SGHNT and YENEEA. V shed 1 base and J shed 1 base, with 8 bases lying between them. The CDR3 sequence: CASSLAGVSYNEQFF. The CDR3 nucleotides are TGTGCCAGCAGCTTAGCGGGCGTGTCCTACAATGAGCAGTTCTTC.

This CDR3 reads CASSSYRGDGYTF. In DNA, the CDR3 is TGTGCCAGCAGTTCGTACAGGGGAGATGGCTACACCTTC. This chain uses TRBV6-1 with TRBJ1-2; 7 bases fit TRBD1. CDR3 length equals 13 residues. CDR1 is MNHNS and CDR2 is SASEGT in the germline V gene. V lost 5 bases and J lost 6; bases outside the gene matches: 6.

This chain links TRBV5-1 with TRBJ1-2; D gene unclear. The CDR3 has 13 amino acids. Trimming took off 4 bases at V and 4 bases at J, with 11 bases between the two ends. The germline gives CDR1 SGHRS, CDR2 YFSETQ. The CDR3 DNA is TGCGCCAGCAGCCCCGGGGTGAGCTATGGCTACACCTTC. Translated, it gives CASSPGVSYGYTF.